Described below is a single T cell receptor beta chain sequence and its context. The target of this receptor is not known. Per-base qualities were not stored, and no clone one base away is much larger. These data come from a study of cytomegalovirus exposure and HLA in healthy donors listed by TCRdb under 2017. About the study as a whole: A later analysis indicated that the 120 validation repertoires were generated on the platform also employed for the 650 to 850 repertoires of the first cohort. The study aimed to test whether cataloging public T cell receptors could reveal signatures of past pathogen exposure. Besides the first cohort of around 700 subjects, a separate validation cohort made up of 120 different subjects was used. The study combined high-throughput TCR immunosequencing, statistical association of individual TCRs with disease status, and machine learning to predict cytomegalovirus infection status.

General study outcomes and caveats: Subsequent analysis determined that TCRs grouped into clusters in the first cohort also showed a tendency toward co-occurrence across the roughly 130 validation repertoires, and roughly 95% of cluster scores exceeded 0. A later analysis lacked HLA typing for the validation cohort, so it scored co-occurrence in that cohort across all 120 or so repertoires. The study gave a list of 150 to 200 TCR beta chains associated with cytomegalovirus. In vitro tests confirmed that a few of the cytomegalovirus-associated TCR beta chains recognize cytomegalovirus antigens. Most TCR sequences were observed very rarely across donors, whereas some public TCRs were present in many individuals. The authors suggested that the approach could potentially be extended to other disease states and immunological phenotypes. In both the original and validation cohorts, the classifier was reported to diagnose cytomegalovirus status with high specificity and sensitivity.

The donors were included in the validation cohort of roughly 120 subjects, a group kept apart from the roughly 700-subject first cohort. The library was produced with the immunoSEQ multiplex PCR assay. For the original study's pipeline: A statistical classification framework was developed to diagnose cytomegalovirus status using the catalog of TCR beta chain sequences. Imported from immuneACCESS, the table was reduced by TCRdb to in-frame sequences with V and J called. These copies leave out some clones; in studies compared against another copy, an unresolved V gene accounts for under half, and the cause of the remainder is not known. The D gene and trimming were derived from the DNA, and the V and J assignments and clone size from that table. Within this sample are roughly 350,000 clones, with approximately 90% of them counted one time only. 0.7% to 0.85% of the sample is taken by the ten largest.

The germline V gene (reference sequence) gives CDR1 as LNHDA and CDR2 as SQIVND. Relative to germline, V is missing 1 base and J is missing 7 bases, with 10 bases of the junction outside any gene match. The CDR3, cysteine through phenylalanine, is 16 amino acids long. The entry retains the CDR3 DNA only, 48 bases that are in frame from base 1. Sequenced material: PBMCs. The clonotype was recovered from a woman in her late teens or twenties in good health and CMV-seronegative. In this chain, TRBV19 is recombined with TRBJ1-5, with TRBD1 matching 7 junction bases. The bases are TGTGCCAGTAGTATAGTAAGGGGGCCCCGGGGACAGCCCCAGCATTTT. Translated, it gives CASSIVRGPRGQPQHF.